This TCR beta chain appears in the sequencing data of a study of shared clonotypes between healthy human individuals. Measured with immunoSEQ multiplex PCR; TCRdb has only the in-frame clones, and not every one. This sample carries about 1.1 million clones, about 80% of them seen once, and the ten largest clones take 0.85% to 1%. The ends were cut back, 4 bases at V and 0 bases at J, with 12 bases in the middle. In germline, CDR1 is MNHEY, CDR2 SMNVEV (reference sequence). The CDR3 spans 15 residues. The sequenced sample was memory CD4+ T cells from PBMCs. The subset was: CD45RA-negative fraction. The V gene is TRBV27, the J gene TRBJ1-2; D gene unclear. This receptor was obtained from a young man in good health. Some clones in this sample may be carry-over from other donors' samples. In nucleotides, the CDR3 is TGTGCCAGCAGTTGGGGTGGGTTCTCTAACTATGGCTACACCTTC. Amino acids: CASSWGGFSNYGYTF.